The rows below give T cell receptor beta chains drawn from one sample of a study of OX40 agonist ivuxolimab in advanced cancers. Profiled with immunoSEQ multiplex PCR; TCRdb holds only in-frame clones, not every one. The sample carries tens of thousands of clones, 78% recorded once. The sequences come from CD4+ or CD8+ T cells sorted from blood, collected in a trial of the OX40 agonist ivuxolimab. Receptors were obtained from an adult with an advanced solid tumor such as melanoma, head and neck, liver or kidney cancer. Both conserved end residues are part of each CDR3. A D gene is named only where the DNA matches it firmly. The size field is filled for only some rows; it gives once, few, many or a size class.

v_gene,j_gene,abundance,d_gene,CDR3aa,CDR3nt
TRBV9,TRBJ1-1,once,NA,CASSRSWGRISVGANTEAFF,TGTGCCAGCAGCCGTAGTTGGGGGCGTATCTCCGTTGGGGCGAACACTGAAGCTTTCTTT
TRBV2,TRBJ2-2,NA,NA,CASLTNRGGGELFF,TGTGCCAGCCTCACCAACAGGGGAGGGGGGGAGCTGTTTTTT
TRBV14,TRBJ2-3,NA,NA,CASSGVTQYF,TGTGCCAGCAGCGGAGTGACGCAGTATTTT
TRBV28,TRBJ1-5,NA,NA,CASSLVRGNQPQHF,TGTGCCAGCAGTTTAGTCAGGGGTAATCAGCCCCAGCATTTT
TRBV5-5,TRBJ1-2,NA,TRBD1,CASSTTGGRYGYTF,TGTGCCAGCAGCACAACAGGGGGACGATATGGCTACACCTTC
TRBV7-9,TRBJ1-6,NA,NA,CASSSGGSGSPLHF,TGTGCCAGCAGCTCAGGAGGTTCGGGTTCACCCCTCCACTTT
TRBV30,TRBJ2-3,NA,TRBD2,CAWSVGLAATDTQYF,TGTGCCTGGAGTGTGGGACTAGCGGCGACAGATACGCAGTATTTT
TRBV14,TRBJ1-2,NA,TRBD1,CASSQGGQNYGYTF,TGTGCCAGCAGCCAAGGGGGACAGAACTATGGCTACACCTTC
TRBV16,TRBJ2-3,NA,TRBD2,CASSNPALAGGTDTQYF,TGTGCCAGCAGCAACCCGGCGCTAGCGGGAGGCACAGATACGCAGTATTTT
TRBV25-1,TRBJ1-6,NA,NA,CASSGPEGGSPSPLHF,TGTGCCAGCAGTGGACCCGAGGGGGGTAGTCCCTCACCCCTCCACTTT
TRBV6-5,TRBJ2-7,NA,NA,CASSRQASYEQYF,TGTGCCAGCAGCAGACAGGCCTCCTACGAGCAGTACTTC
TRBV19,TRBJ2-5,few,TRBD2,CASSINSGLGETQYF,TGTGCCAGTAGTATAAATAGCGGGCTCGGAGAGACCCAGTACTTC
TRBV27,TRBJ2-7,few,TRBD1,CASRQGAEQYF,TGTGCCAGCAGACAGGGGGCCGAGCAGTACTTC
TRBV7-9,TRBJ2-7,few,NA,CASSLESYEQYF,TGTGCCAGCAGCTTAGAGAGTTACGAGCAGTACTTC
TRBV18,TRBJ1-1,medium-sized,NA,CASSPSGSNTEAFF,TGTGCCAGCTCACCGTCGGGGTCGAACACTGAAGCTTTCTTT
TRBV14,TRBJ2-5,NA,NA,CASSQTPMVTQYF,TGTGCCAGCAGCCAGACGCCTATGGTGACCCAGTACTTC
TRBV6-1,TRBJ2-7,NA,NA,CASSPRFTSYEQYF,TGTGCCAGCAGTCCCCGATTTACGTCCTACGAGCAGTACTTC
TRBV5-1,TRBJ2-3,few,NA,CASSLEADGTDTQYF,TGCGCCAGCAGCTTGGAGGCAGACGGAACAGATACGCAGTATTTT
TRBV10-1,TRBJ2-2,NA,TRBD1,CASRPPRDRGRGWTGELFF,TGCGCCAGCAGGCCCCCGCGGGACAGGGGTAGGGGTTGGACCGGGGAGCTGTTTTTT
TRBV10-3,TRBJ1-3,NA,TRBD1,CAINQGAGNTIYF,TGTGCCATCAACCAGGGGGCTGGAAACACCATATATTTT
TRBV27,TRBJ1-6,once,NA,CASSRLNREARSPLHF,TGTGCCAGCAGTCGTCTCAACAGGGAGGCTCGCTCACCCCTCCACTTT
TRBV19,TRBJ1-2,few,NA,CASTLRGDRGYGYTF,TGTGCCAGTACCCTTAGGGGGGACCGAGGCTATGGCTACACCTTC
TRBV10-3,TRBJ2-7,NA,NA,CATRKGQTYEQYF,TGTGCCACCAGGAAAGGACAGACCTACGAGCAGTACTTC